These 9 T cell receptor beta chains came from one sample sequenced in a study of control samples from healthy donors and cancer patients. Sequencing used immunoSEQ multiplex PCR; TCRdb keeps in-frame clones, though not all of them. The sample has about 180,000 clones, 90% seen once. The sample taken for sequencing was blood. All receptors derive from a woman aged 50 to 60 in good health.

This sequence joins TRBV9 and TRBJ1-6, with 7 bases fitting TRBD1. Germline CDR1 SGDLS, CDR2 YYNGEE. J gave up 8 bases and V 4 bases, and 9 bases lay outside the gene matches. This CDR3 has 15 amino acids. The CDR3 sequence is CASSPGTAIYSPLHF. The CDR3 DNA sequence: TGTGCCAGCAGCCCCGGGACAGCTATCTATTCACCCCTCCACTTT.

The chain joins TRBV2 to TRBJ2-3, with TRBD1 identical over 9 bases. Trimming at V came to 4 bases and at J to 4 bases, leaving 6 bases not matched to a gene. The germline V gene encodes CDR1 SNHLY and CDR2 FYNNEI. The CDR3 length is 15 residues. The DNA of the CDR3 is TGTGCCAGCAGTGCGACAGGGGGTTCCTCAGATACGCAGTATTTT. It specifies CASSATGGSSDTQYF.

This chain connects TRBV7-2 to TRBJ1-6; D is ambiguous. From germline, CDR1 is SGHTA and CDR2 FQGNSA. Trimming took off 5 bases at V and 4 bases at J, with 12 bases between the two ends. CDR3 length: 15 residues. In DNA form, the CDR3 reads TGTGCCAGCAGCCCCAGGAGTCCATATAATTCACCCCTCCACTTT. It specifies CASSPRSPYNSPLHF.

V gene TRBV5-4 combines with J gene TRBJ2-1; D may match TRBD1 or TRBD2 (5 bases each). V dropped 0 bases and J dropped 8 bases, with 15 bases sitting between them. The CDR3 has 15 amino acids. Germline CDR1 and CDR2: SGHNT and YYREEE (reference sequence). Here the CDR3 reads CASSLDRGLGDEQFF. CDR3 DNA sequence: TGTGCCAGCAGCTTGGATCGGGGTCTAGGGGATGAGCAGTTCTTC.

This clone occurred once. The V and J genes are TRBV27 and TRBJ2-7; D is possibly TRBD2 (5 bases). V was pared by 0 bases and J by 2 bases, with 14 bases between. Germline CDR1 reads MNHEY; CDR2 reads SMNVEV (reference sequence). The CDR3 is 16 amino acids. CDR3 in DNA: TGTGCCAGCAGTTTATCGAGCGGTGCCGAAGCCTACGAGCAGTACTTC. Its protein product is CASSLSSGAEAYEQYF.

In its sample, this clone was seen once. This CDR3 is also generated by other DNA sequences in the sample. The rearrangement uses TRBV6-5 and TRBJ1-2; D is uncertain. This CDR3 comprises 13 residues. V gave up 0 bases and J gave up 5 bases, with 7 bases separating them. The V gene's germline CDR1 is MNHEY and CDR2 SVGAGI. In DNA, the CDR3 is TGTGCCAGCAGTTACTCGGGAGGGTATGGCTACACCTTC. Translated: CASSYSGGYGYTF.

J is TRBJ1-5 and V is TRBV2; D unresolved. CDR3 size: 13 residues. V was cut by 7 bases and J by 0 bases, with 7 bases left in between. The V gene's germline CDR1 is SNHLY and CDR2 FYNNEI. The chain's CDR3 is CASKADSNQPQHF. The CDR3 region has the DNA TGTGCCAGCAAGGCGGATAGCAATCAGCCCCAGCATTTT.

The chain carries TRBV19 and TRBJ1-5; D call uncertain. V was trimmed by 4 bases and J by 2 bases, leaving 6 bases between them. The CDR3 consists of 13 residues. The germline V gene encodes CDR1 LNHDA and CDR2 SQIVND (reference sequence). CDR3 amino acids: CASSRSGNQPQHF. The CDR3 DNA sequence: TGTGCCAGTAGTAGGAGTGGCAATCAGCCCCAGCATTTT.

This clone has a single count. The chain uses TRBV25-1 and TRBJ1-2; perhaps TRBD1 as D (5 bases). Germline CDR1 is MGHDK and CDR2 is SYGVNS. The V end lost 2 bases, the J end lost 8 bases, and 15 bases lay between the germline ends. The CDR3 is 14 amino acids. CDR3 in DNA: TGTGCCAGCAGTGAAACAGGACGGAATGGAGGCTACACCTTC. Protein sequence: CASSETGRNGGYTF.